This T cell receptor (beta chain) was identified during a study of shared clonotypes between healthy human individuals. Study-level findings and limits: On the whole, naive subsets had larger estimated richness than memory subsets had.

Note on this clone: Its specificity is not known.

Over several immunoSEQ plates, each subset's genomic DNA was distributed in even portions. Profiling relied on immunoSEQ multiplex PCR, and the TCRdb table lists in-frame clones only, not all of them. The sample lists fewer than 1.4 million clones, approximately 78% seen once, with under 0.8% in the top ten. Germline V lookup: CDR1 LGHNA, CDR2 YSLEER. The CDR3 has 18 amino acids. Trimming cost V 1 base and J 1 base; bases outside gene matches: 7. Sequenced: memory CD4+ T cells from PBMCs. Indicated subset: CD45RA-negative fraction. This sequence was found in a man between 18 and 29 years old in good health. Some clones in this sample may be carry-over from other donors' samples. The chain links TRBV4-3 to TRBJ2-6, with TRBD2 matching 7 bases. CDR3 in amino acids: CASSQAWTSGSGANVLTF. In DNA form, the CDR3 reads TGCGCCAGCAGCCAAGCTTGGACTAGTGGTTCTGGGGCCAACGTCCTGACTTTC.